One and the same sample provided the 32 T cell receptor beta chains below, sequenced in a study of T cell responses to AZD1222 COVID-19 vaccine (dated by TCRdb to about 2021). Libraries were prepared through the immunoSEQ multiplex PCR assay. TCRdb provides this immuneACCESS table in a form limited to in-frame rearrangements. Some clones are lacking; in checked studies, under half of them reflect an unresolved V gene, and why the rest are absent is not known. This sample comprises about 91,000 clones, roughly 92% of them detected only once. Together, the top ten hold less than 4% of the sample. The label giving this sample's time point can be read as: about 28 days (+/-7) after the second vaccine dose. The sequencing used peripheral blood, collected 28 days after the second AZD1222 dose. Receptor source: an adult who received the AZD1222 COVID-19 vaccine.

CDR3 sequence (DNA): TGTGCCAGCTCACCGGAAGGGGGGGGCGGAGGATCACCCCTCCACTTT. This gives the protein CASSPEGGGGGSPLHF. The chain has TRBV18 and TRBJ1-6; TRBD1 is a possible D gene (6 bases). From germline, CDR1 is KGHSH and CDR2 LQKENI. This CDR3 spans 16 amino acids. V was pared by 3 bases and J by 10 bases, with 19 bases between.

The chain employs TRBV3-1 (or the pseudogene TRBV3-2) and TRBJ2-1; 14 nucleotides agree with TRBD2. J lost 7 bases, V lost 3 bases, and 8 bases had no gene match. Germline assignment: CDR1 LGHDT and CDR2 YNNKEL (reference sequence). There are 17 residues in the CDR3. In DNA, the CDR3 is TGTGCCAGCAGCCACCATGGGACTAGCGGGGGACAAAATGAGCAGTTCTTC. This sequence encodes CASSHHGTSGGQNEQFF.

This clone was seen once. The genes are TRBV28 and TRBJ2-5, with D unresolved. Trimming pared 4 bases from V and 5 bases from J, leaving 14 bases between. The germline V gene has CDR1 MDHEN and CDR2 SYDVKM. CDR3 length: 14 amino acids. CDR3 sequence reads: CASSSGSRLETQYF. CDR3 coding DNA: TGTGCCAGCAGTTCGGGCAGTAGGTTGGAGACCCAGTACTTC.

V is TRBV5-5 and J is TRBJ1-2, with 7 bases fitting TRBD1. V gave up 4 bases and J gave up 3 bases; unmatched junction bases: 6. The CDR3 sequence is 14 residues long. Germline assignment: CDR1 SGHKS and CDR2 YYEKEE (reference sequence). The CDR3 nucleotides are TGTGCCAGCAGCCAAGGGGGCGCAGACTATGGCTACACCTTC. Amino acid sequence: CASSQGGADYGYTF. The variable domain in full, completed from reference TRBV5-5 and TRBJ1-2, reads DAGVTQSPTHLIKTRGQQVTLRCSPISGHKSVSWYQQVLGQGPQFIFQYYEKEERGRGNFPDRFSARQFPNYSSELNVNALLLGDSALYLCASSQGGADYGYTFGSGTRLTVV.

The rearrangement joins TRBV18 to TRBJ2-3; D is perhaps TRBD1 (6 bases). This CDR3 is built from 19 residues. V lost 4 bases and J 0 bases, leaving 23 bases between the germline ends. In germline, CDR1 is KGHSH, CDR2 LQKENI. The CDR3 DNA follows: TGTGCCAGCTCACTAACAGAACTATCGGACAGCCGAAGCACAGATACGCAGTATTTT. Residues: CASSLTELSDSRSTDTQYF.

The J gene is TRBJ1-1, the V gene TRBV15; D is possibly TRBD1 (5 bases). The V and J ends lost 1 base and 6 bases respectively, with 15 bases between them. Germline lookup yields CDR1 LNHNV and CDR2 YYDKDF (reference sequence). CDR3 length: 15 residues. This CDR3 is CATSRGGVSYAEAFF. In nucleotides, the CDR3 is TGTGCCACCAGCAGAGGAGGGGTGTCGTACGCTGAAGCTTTCTTT.

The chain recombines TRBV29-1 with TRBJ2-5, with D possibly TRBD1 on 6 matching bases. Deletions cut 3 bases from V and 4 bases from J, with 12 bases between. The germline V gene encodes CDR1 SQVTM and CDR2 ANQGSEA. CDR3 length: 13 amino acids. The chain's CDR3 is CSVDSRGLETQYF. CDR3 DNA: TGCAGCGTTGATTCCAGGGGTTTAGAGACCCAGTACTTC. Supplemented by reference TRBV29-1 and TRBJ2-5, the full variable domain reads SAVISQKPSRDICQRGTSLTIQCQVDSQVTMMFWYRQQPGQSLTLIATANQGSEATYESGFVIDKFPISRPNLTFSTLTVSNMSPEDSSIYLCSVDSRGLETQYFGPGTRLLVL.

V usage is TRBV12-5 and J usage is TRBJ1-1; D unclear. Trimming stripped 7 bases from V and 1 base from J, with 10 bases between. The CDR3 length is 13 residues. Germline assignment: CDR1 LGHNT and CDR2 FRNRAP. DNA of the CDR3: TGTGCTAGTGTTCCGGACGGGAACACTGAAGCTTTCTTT. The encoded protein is CASVPDGNTEAFF. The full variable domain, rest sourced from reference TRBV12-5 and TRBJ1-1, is DARVTQTPRHKVTEMGQEVTMRCQPILGHNTVFWYRQTMMQGLELLAYFRNRAPLDDSGMPKDRFSAEMPDATLATLKIQPSEPRDSAVYFCASVPDGNTEAFFGQGTRLTVV.

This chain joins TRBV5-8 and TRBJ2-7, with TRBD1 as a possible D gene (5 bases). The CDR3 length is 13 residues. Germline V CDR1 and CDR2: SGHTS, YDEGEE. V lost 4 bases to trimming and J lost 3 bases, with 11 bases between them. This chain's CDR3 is CASSPQGFYEQYF. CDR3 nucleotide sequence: TGTGCCAGCAGCCCTCAGGGATTCTACGAGCAGTACTTC.

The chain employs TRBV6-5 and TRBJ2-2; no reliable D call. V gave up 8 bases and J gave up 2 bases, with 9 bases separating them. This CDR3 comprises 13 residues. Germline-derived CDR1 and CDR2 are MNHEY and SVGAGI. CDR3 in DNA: TGTGCCAGCGACCCCCATAACACCGGGGAGCTGTTTTTT. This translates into CASDPHNTGELFF.

The CDR3 sequence: CASSGNTEAFF. CDR3 sequence (DNA): TGCGCCAGCAGCGGGAACACTGAAGCTTTCTTT. The rearrangement links TRBV5-1 to TRBJ1-1; no reliable D call. The CDR3 is made up of 11 amino acids. Per germline, CDR1 SGHRS and CDR2 YFSETQ. Between the trimmed V and J ends, which lost 4 bases and 1 base, there was a span of 2 bases.

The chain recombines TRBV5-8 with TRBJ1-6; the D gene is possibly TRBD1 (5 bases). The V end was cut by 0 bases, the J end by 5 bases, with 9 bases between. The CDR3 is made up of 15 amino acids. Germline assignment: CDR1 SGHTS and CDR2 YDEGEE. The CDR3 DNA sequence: TGTGCCAGCAGCTTGGACCCGGACAATAATTCACCCCTCCACTTT. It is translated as CASSLDPDNNSPLHF.

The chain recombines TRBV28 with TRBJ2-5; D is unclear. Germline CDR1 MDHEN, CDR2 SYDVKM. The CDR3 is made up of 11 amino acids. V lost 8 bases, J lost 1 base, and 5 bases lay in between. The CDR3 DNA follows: TGTGCCAGCGCTTCCCAAGAGACCCAGTACTTC. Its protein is CASASQETQYF.

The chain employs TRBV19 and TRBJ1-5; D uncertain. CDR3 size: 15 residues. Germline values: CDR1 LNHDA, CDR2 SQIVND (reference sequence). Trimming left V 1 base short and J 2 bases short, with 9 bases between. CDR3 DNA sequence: TGTGCCAGTAGTATAGCCTCTTGGGGCAATCAGCCCCAGCATTTT. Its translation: CASSIASWGNQPQHF.

CDR3: CSAGQDYGYTF. CDR3 DNA sequence: TGCAGCGCGGGACAAGACTATGGCTACACCTTC. This chain links TRBV29-1 with TRBJ1-2, with TRBD1 as a possible D gene (6 bases). CDR3 length: 11 amino acids. Trimming cost V 7 bases and J 3 bases, with 9 bases left between them. Germline CDR1 reads SQVTM; CDR2 reads ANQGSEA.

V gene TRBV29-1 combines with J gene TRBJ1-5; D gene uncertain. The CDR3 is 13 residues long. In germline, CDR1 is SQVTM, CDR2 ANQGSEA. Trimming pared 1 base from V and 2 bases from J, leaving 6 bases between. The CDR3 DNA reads TGCAGCGTTGAAGTGGGAGGCAATCAGCCCCAGCATTTT. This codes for CSVEVGGNQPQHF.

Written as DNA, the CDR3 is TGTGCCAGCAGTTATTTGAGGGGCGGGGTAGGCTCCCCAGAGACCCAGTACTTC. Encoded protein: CASSYLRGGVGSPETQYF. J is TRBJ2-5 and V is TRBV6-2 or TRBV6-3, with D perhaps TRBD2 (6 bases). The CDR3 is made up of 18 amino acids. Trimming cost V 3 bases and J 4 bases, with 24 bases left between them. Germline V gene lookup returns CDR1 MNHEY and CDR2 SVGEGT.

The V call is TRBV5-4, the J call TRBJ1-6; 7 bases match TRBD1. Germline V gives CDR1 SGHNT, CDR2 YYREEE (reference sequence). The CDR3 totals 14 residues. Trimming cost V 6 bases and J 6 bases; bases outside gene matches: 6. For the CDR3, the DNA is TGTGCCAGCACCCCCGGGACAGTTAATTCACCCCTCCACTTT. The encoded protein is CASTPGTVNSPLHF.

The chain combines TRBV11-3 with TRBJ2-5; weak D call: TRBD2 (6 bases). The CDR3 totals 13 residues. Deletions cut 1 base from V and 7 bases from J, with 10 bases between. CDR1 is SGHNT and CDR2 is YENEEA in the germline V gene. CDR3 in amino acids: CASSLGPAGTQYF. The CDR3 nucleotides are TGTGCCAGCAGCTTAGGCCCAGCGGGGACCCAGTACTTC.

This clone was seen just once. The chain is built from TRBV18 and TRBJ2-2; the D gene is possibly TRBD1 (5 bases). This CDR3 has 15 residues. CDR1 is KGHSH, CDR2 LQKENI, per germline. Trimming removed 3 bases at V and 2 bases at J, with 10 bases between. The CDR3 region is CASSPRQTNTGELFF. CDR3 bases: TGTGCCAGCTCACCCCGACAGACCAACACCGGGGAGCTGTTTTTT.

The CDR3 loop reads CASSPLGTGKETQYF. In DNA form, the CDR3 reads TGTGCCAGCAGTCCTCTAGGGACAGGGAAAGAGACCCAGTACTTC. The V gene is TRBV6-5, the J gene TRBJ2-5, with 9 bases lining up with TRBD1. Germline CDR1 is MNHEY and CDR2 is SVGAGI. The CDR3 loop spans 15 amino acids. Unmatched junction bases numbered 7, after V lost 5 bases and J lost 3 bases.

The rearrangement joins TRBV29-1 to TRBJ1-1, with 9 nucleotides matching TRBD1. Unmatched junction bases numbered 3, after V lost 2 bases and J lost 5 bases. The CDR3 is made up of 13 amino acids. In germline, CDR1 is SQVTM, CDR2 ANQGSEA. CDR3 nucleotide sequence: TGCAGCGTTGAAAGAGACAGGGGGACTGAAGCTTTCTTT. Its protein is CSVERDRGTEAFF.

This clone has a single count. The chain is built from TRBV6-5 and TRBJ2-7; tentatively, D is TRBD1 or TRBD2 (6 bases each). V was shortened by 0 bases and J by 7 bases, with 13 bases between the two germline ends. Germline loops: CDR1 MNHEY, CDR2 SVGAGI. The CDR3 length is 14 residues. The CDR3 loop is CASSYSGGKGEQYF. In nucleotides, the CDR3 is TGTGCCAGCAGTTACTCAGGGGGGAAGGGGGAGCAGTACTTC.

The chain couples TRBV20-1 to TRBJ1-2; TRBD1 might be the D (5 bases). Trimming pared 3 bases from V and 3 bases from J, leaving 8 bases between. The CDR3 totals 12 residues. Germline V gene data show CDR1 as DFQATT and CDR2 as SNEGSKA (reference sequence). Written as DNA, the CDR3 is TGCAGTGCTAGTTTAGGGGACTATGGCTACACCTTC. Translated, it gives CSASLGDYGYTF.

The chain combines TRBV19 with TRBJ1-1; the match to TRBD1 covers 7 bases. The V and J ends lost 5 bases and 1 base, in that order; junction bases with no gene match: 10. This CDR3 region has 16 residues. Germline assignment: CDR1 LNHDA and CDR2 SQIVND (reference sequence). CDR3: CASSPWDSLPNTEAFF. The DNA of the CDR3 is TGTGCCAGTAGTCCCTGGGACAGCCTCCCGAACACTGAAGCTTTCTTT.

In DNA form, the CDR3 reads TGTGCCAGTAGTATAGATCGACAAGACACTGAAGCTTTCTTT. It codes for CASSIDRQDTEAFF. The chain joins TRBV19 to TRBJ1-1; D is unresolved. The CDR3 has 14 residues. Germline-derived CDR1 and CDR2 are LNHDA and SQIVND (reference sequence). Trimming removed 0 bases from V and 3 bases from J, with 8 bases in between.

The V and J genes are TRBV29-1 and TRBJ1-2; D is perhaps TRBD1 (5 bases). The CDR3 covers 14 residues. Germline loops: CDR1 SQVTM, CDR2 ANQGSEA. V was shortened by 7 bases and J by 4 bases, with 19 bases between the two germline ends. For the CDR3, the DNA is TGCAGCGCCCGGGTGTTGGGGGGTGGCTATGGCTACACCTTC. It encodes CSARVLGGGYGYTF.

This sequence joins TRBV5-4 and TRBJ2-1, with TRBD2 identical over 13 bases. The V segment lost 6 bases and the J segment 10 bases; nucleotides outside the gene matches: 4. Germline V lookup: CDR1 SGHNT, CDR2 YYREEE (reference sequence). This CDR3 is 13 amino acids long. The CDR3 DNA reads TGTGCCAGCAACCCGGGACTAGCGGGGGAGCAGTTCTTC. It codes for CASNPGLAGEQFF.

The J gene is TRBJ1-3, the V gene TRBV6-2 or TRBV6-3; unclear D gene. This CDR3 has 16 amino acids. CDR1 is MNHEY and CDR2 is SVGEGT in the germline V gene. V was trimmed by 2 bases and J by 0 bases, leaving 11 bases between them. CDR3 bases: TGTGCCAGCAGTTACCCCCGACCCAACTCTGGAAACACCATATATTTT. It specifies CASSYPRPNSGNTIYF.

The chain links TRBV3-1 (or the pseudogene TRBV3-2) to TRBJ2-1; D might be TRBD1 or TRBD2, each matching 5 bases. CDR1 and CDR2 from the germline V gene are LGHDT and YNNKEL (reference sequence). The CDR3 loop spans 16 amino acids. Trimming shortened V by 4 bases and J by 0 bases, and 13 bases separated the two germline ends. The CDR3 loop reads CASSPSWGSSYNEQFF. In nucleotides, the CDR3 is TGTGCCAGCAGCCCCTCCTGGGGGAGCTCCTACAATGAGCAGTTCTTC.

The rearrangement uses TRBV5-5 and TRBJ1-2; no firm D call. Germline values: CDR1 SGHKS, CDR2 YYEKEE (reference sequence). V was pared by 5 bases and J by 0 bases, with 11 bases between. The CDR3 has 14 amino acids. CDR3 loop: CASRDPGANYGYTF. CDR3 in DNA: TGTGCCAGCAGAGACCCGGGAGCTAACTATGGCTACACCTTC.

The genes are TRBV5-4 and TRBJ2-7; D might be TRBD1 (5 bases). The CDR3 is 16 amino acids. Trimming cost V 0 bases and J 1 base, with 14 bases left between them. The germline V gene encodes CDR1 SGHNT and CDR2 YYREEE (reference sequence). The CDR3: CASSLAYGRESYEQYF. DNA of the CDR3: TGTGCCAGCAGCTTGGCCTACGGCAGGGAATCCTACGAGCAGTACTTC.